This T cell receptor (beta chain) appears in the sequencing data of a study of shared T cell receptors in the human thymus. The method was immunoSEQ multiplex PCR; TCRdb's version includes in-frame clones alone and lacks a portion of them. The sample has 500,000 to 850,000 clones; roughly 86% are singletons. The V and J ends lost 1 base and 1 base respectively, with 17 bases between them. The CDR3 is 17 residues long. Germline V gene lookup returns CDR1 LGHNA and CDR2 YSLEER. These records were also assigned to another study, of human thymus T cells. As that report states: Resections from corrective heart surgery supplied the thymus tissue. Repertoires from thymus and blood appeared to show biased V and J gene usage. A high degree of thymic repertoire overlap among unrelated individuals was reported in related research.

The material sequenced was thymocytes. The TCR originated in a boy younger than two with a congenital heart defect. The genes are TRBV4-3 and TRBJ2-7, with D possibly TRBD1 on 5 matching bases. The CDR3 reads CASSQGSGQGTSYEQYF. The DNA for the CDR3 is TGCGCCAGCAGCCAAGGCTCTGGGCAGGGAACATCCTACGAGCAGTACTTC.